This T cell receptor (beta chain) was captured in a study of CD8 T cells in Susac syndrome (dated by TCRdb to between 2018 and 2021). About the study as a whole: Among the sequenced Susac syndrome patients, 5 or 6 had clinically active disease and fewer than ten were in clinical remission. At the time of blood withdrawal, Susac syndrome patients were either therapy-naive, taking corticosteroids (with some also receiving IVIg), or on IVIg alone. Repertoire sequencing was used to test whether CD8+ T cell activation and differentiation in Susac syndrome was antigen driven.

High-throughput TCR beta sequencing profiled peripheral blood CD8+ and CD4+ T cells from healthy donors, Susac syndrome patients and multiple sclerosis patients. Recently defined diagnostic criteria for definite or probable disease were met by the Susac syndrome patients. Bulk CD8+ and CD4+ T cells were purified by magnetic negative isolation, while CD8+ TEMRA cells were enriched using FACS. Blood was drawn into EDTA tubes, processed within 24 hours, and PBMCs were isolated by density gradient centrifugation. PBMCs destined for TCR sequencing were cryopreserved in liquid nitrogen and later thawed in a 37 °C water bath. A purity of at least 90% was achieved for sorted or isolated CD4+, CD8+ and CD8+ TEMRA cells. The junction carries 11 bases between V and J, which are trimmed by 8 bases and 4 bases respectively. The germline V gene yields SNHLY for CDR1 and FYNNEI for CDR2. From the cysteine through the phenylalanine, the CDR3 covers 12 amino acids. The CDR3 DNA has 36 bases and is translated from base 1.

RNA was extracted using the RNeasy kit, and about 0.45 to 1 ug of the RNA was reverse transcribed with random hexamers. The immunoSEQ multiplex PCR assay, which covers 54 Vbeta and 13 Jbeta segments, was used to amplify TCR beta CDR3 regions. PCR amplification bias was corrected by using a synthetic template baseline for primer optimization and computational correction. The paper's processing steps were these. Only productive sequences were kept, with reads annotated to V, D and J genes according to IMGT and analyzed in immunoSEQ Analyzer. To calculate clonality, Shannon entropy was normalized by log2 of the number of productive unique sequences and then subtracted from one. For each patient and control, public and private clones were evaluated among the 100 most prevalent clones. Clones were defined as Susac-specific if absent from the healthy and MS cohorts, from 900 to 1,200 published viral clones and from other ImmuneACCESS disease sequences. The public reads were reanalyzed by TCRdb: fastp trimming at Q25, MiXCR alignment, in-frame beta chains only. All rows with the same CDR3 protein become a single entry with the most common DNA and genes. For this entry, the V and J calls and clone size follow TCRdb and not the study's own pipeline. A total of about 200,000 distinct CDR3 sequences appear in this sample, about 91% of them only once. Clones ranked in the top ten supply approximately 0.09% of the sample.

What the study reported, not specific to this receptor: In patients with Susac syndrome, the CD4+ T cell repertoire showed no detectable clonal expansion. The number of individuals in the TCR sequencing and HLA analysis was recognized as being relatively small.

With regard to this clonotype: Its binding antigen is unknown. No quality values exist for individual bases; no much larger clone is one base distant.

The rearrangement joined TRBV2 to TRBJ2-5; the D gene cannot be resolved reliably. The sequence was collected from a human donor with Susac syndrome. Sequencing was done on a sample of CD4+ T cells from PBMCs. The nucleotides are TGTGCCAGCCAGCAGAATAGAGAGACCCAGTACTTC. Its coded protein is CASQQNRETQYF.